This TCR beta chain came from a study of T cell therapy after organ transplantation (dated by TCRdb to the late 2010s). Notes on the research overall: Therapy products were autologous CMV-specific T cells expanded in vitro for 2 weeks with a peptide pool of 30 HLA class I and II CMV epitopes. Patients were given up to 6 doses of T cells at 2-week intervals and were followed for approximately 29 weeks after finishing therapy. Among the ten or so patients, eight were classed as clinical responders, while two were classed as nonresponders. A median of 1.92 x 10^8 CMV-specific T cells was administered to patients across 2 to 6 intravenous infusions. Long-term post-therapy blood samples were collected 20 to 29 weeks after completion of therapy. This study was a follow-up analysis of the TRBV repertoire from an open-label phase I trial that tested autologous CMV-specific adoptive T cell therapy in people who had received solid-organ transplants. Only about 80% of the 10 patients had long-term post-therapy samples available. The research as a whole found: Before therapy, nonresponders had marked clonal expansions, and after therapy the repertoires of nonresponders changed only minimally. Because the cohort was small, confounders such as concurrent antirejection and antiviral medications could not be assessed. The fold change in CD8 clonality after therapy was inversely correlated with pretherapy clonality, which suggests that less biased repertoires were more open to remodeling. Post-therapy reconstitution appeared to include both transferred clonotypes and endogenous clonotypes not detected in the therapy products. The small number of expansions detected in nonresponders may reflect reduced sample coverage resulting from poor CD8+ T cell yield.

This specimen's time point label, interpreted: 20-29 weeks after completion of therapy. Patients were solid-organ transplant recipients with drug-resistant/recurrent cytomegalovirus. About nine people from the trial were chosen for repertoire analysis because post-therapy peripheral blood mononuclear cells were available from them. A BD FACSAria III was used to sort viable CD3+CD8+CD4- lymphocytes from PBMCs. Genomic DNA was extracted from sorted cells with the Qiagen DNeasy Kit. TRB CDR3 regions were amplified from genomic DNA with the immunoSEQ two-step, bias-controlled multiplex PCR assay. An Illumina NextSeq 500 was used to sequence the CDR3 libraries. As for how the authors treated the data: The immunoSEQ Analyzer platform was used for the initial alignment and bioinformatics, which included bias normalization against synthetic CDR3 analogs. Annotation of V, D and J genes followed the definitions in the IMGT database. For further TRBV analyses, VDJtools version 1.1.10 and the R package tcR version 2.2.1.11 were used with default settings. GLIPH analysis was done using default settings in version 1.0. In CDR3 sequences with at least 5 reads, significant changes in clonotype frequency were tested by a 2-sided binomial test with Benjamini-Hochberg correction (alpha = 0.01). The table was pulled from immuneACCESS by TCRdb, which kept in-frame rearrangements only. Such tables lose some clones; where checked, under half of the loss comes from unresolved V genes, and the rest has no known cause. For V, J and clone size, that table is used; D and trimming come from the DNA. In all, the sample holds about 3,600 clones, and under 75% of those were seen once. Roughly 40% of the sample is taken by the ten largest.

Notes on this clone: The clone's antigen remains unknown. No much larger clonotype is one base removed from it; base qualities were not supplied.

V was cut back by 0 bases and J by 3 bases, leaving a gap of 7 bases between them. CDR1 SGDLS and CDR2 YYNGEE were looked up in the germline V gene. The CDR3 contains 14 residues, cysteine and phenylalanine counted. The DNA shown is the 42-base CDR3, in frame from base 1. Sequenced material: CD8+ T cells from blood, taken after autologous CMV-specific T cell therapy. This sequence was found in a human patient who had received a solid organ transplant and had CMV disease. Following transplantation, T cells from the graft donor may be among those present. The V and J genes are TRBV9 and TRBJ1-5; the best D guess is TRBD1, with 5 bases matching. The DNA is TGTGCCAGCAGCGTAGGGGACGTCAATCAGCCCCAGCATTTT. This gives the protein CASSVGDVNQPQHF.